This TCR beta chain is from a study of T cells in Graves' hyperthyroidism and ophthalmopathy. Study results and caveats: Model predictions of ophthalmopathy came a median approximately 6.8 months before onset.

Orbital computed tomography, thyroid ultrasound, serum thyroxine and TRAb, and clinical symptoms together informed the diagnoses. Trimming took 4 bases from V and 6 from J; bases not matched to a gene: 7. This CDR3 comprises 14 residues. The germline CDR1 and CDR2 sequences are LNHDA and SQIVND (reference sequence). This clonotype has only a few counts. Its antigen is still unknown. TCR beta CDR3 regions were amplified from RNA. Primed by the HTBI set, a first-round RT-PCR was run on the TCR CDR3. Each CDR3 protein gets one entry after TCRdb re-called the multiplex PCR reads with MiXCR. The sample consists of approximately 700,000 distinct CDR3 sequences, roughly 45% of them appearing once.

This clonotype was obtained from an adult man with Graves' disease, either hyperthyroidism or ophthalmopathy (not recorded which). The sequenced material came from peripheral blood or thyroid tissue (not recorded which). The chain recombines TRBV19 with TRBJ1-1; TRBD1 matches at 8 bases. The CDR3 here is CASSSGQGGSEAFF. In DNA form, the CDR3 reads TGTGCCAGTAGTAGCGGACAGGGTGGTTCTGAAGCTTTCTTT.